This T cell receptor (beta chain) was sequenced for a study of blood T cell repertoires in COVID-19. Study as a whole: Sample material is recorded as cDNA or gDNA derived from T cells, B-cell-depleted T cells, or PBMCs.

In the original processing: For nucleated cells, counts were estimated from reference gene primer amplification. Sequencing was performed with immunoSEQ multiplex PCR; in TCRdb, only in-frame clones are kept and a portion is missing. For V, J and clone size, that table is used; D and trimming come from the DNA. The sample holds around 72,000 clones; roughly 80% are singletons and the top ten take approximately 18%. This TCR was sampled from a woman aged 80 or over with acute or convalescent COVID-19. Source material: peripheral blood.

The CDR3 reads CASSTGQGDTEAFF. The DNA for the CDR3 is TGCGCCAGCAGCACCGGACAGGGGGACACTGAAGCTTTCTTT. This chain joins TRBV5-1 and TRBJ1-1; 10 nucleotides line up with TRBD1. The junction had 3 bases not matched to a gene; V was cut back by 4 bases and J by 3 bases. Looked up from germline, CDR1 is SGHRS and CDR2 is YFSETQ. This CDR3 region has 14 residues. Together with reference TRBV5-1 and TRBJ1-1, the CDR3 gives the full variable domain: KAGVTQTPRYLIKTRGQQVTLSCSPISGHRSVSWYQQTPGQGLQFLFEYFSETQRNKGNFPGRFSGRQFSNSRSEMNVSTLELGDSALYLCASSTGQGDTEAFFGQGTRLTVV.